This T cell receptor beta chain was recovered during a study of cytomegalovirus exposure and HLA in healthy donors (dated by TCRdb to between 2016 and 2019). Regarding the research as a whole: According to an earlier analysis of several hundred of the donors, 150 million to 200 million T cells yielded roughly 110 million unique TCR beta sequences and around 300 Gb of sequence data. About 300 gigabases of sequencing data and 75 million to 85 million unique TCR sequences made up an early release that covered under 750 HLA-typed donors. The genetic ancestry cluster associated with self-reported Caucasian donors included 80% to 90% of the 300 to 450 genotyped donors. The study aimed to test whether signatures of past pathogen exposure could be identified by cataloging public T cell receptors. Using immunosequencing, the study profiled T cell repertoires from 666 subjects and related those repertoires to cytomegalovirus serostatus. A separate validation cohort of about 110 different subjects was used in addition to the approximately 640-subject first cohort. High-throughput TCR immunosequencing, statistical association of individual TCRs with disease status, and machine learning were combined to predict cytomegalovirus infection status. A later analysis re-analyzed previously published TCR beta repertoires from 660 or so donors and added high-resolution HLA genotyping to study TCR occurrence patterns. Rather than drawing on any new phenotypic data, the later analysis identified candidate immune exposures from TCR beta sequences and the way those sequences occurred across donors. To decide whether each TCR beta V gene segment behaved as functional or pseudogenic, an earlier analysis of some 600 of the donors relied on high-throughput TCR beta sequencing. Donor age, sex, ethnicity and CMV serostatus were compiled alongside the repertoire data. A later genetic analysis used genome-wide SNP genotypes for about 65% of the roughly 700 donors, treating that subset as a discovery cohort. Every repertoire in the discovery cohort had been generated on one and the same sequencing platform. Class I and class II HLA loci were covered by the typing at four-digit resolution. The number of typed donors differed by locus: about 620-640 for A, B, C, DRB1 and DQB1; some 500 for DQA1; 606 for DPA1; and some 470 for DPB1. Because of strong linkage in the cohort, roughly five DR-DQ haplotypes were treated as single units for association and clustering. Across 398 genotyped donors of the cohort, an average of about 240,000 unique TCR beta nucleotide sequences per donor were sequenced, and roughly a sixth of those sequences were non-productive.

Findings and caveats that apply to the study as a whole: Sequencing depth was assumed to be roughly uniform across donors in the presence/absence analyses, though that assumption may not hold. In a later analysis, several top co-occurrence clusters were reported to appear linked to parvovirus B19, influenza, CMV and Epstein-Barr virus. According to a later analysis, TCR association rates differed among HLA loci, with DRB1 alleles showing the most associated TCRs and HLA-C alleles showing the fewest. A few of the identified cytomegalovirus-associated TCR beta chains were confirmed in vitro to be specific for cytomegalovirus antigens. Because HLA typing was missing for some donors at each locus, association tests included only the typed subset. Linkage disequilibrium might explain the correlated functional status among segregating V segments, but an unknown experimental factor could not be ruled out. Strong co-occurrence of HLA alleles, especially DR and DQ, made assigning TCR associations to individual alleles difficult. In a later genetic analysis, a missense DCLRE1C variant was associated with V-gene and J-gene trimming of TCR beta chains, and the association was replicated in an independent cohort. Compared with the approximately 720-donor mean, donors in an Asian-associated ancestry cluster had fewer N-insertions in productive TCRs, according to a later genetic analysis. A further reported finding was that TCR beta sequences accurately predicted the HLA-A and HLA-B alleles for most subjects in the first cohort. A later analysis found that most CMV-associated TCR beta chains appeared HLA-restricted, with HLA associations seemingly driven largely by CMV exposure. Most TCR sequences were seen in very few donors, while some public TCRs were found in many individuals. In this cohort, only TCR beta chains were sequenced, and detectable features were limited by the absence of alpha or paired-chain data. Because counts were too low, seventeen rarely observed V segments, including chromosome 9 orphons, were excluded from the earlier analysis of some 540 of the donors. The 87-base-pair reads could not distinguish some IMGT-functional V segments, including TRBV6-2 and TRBV6-3, so those segments were excluded. The sequencing pipeline was judged likely to have produced a cluster of highly shared sequence variants as a technical artifact. The authors suggested that the approach could potentially be extended to other disease states and immunological phenotypes. In the study, approximately 160 TCR beta chains were listed as associated with cytomegalovirus. In a later analysis, around 17,000 TCR beta sequences were associated with specific HLA alleles at a false discovery rate of 0.05. CMV serostatus was the only immune exposure information available for the cohort. In an earlier analysis of over 550 of the donors, most TCR beta V segments were observed in productive rearrangements about 87% or about 30% of the time, broadly matching IMGT annotations. Cytomegalovirus status was reported to be diagnosed by the classifier with high specificity and sensitivity in both the original and validation cohorts. In a later analysis, HLA-associated TCR beta chains showed more clonal expansion and lower generation probabilities than non-associated chains that were equally common.

The cohort comprised around 690 healthy bone marrow donors. At the time of sampling, all cohort members were nominally healthy, though unrecorded immune exposures were likely present. The donor tested CMV seronegative, placing the donor among the 350 to 400 seronegative members of the cohort. A peripheral blood sample was provided by each donor, and peripheral blood mononuclear cells were used for TCR beta sequencing. The Qiagen DNeasy Blood Extraction Kit was used to extract genomic DNA from the blood cell samples. Of note for this clone: Its antigen has not been determined. Compared with germline, one end of the junction differs, possibly owing to a read error.

The library came from the immunoSEQ multiplex PCR assay. For the multiplex PCR, a mixture combining 60 forward primers for TCR Vbeta segments and 13 reverse primers for TCR Jbeta segments was used. Amplification of the CDR3 region of rearranged TCR beta genes was performed with a multiplex PCR assay on genomic DNA. The Illumina HiSeq System was used to sequence the amplified TCR beta libraries as 87-base-pair reads. As for the authors' bioinformatics: A later analysis counted some 74 million unique TCR beta chains across the 600 to 850 repertoires, and some 11 million of these chains were shared by at least two donors. Raw reads were error-corrected and collapsed into unique sequences with a nearest-neighbor algorithm that merged closely related sequences to remove PCR and sequencing errors. CDR3 sequences were aligned to IMGT reference sequences to assign V, D and J gene segments. Each retained sequence needed at least a six-nucleotide match to both a V gene segment and a J gene segment. A rearrangement was called productive if the CDR3 had no stop codons and remained in frame with V and J, and every other rearrangement was called non-productive. Following IMGT convention, CDR3 was defined as the stretch from the second conserved V-encoded cysteine to the conserved J-encoded phenylalanine. The earlier analysis of approximately 500 of the donors excluded sequences that lacked an unambiguous match to a single V gene segment. In an earlier analysis of roughly 600 of the donors, a V segment was called functional when productive rearrangements were above 56.7%, and segregating when the standard deviation between donors exceeded 5%. A statistical classification framework was built to diagnose cytomegalovirus status from the catalog of TCR beta chain sequences. In a later analysis, V and J genes were assigned by comparing TCR nucleotide sequences against IMGT/GENE-DB human TR gene sequences. The TCRdist pipeline was used in a later analysis to assign CDR3 sequences and most-parsimonious VDJ recombination scenarios. In a later analysis, each TCR beta chain was defined by its CDR3 amino acid sequence together with its V-gene family, and reads lacking a unique V-gene family were excluded. As a way to deal with suspected cross-contamination and a sequencing artifact, a later analysis dropped roughly 620 nucleotide sequences that were highly shared and had low generation probability. For each public chain, a later analysis derived a clonal expansion index from normalized ranks of inferred template counts within each repertoire. Generation probabilities in a later analysis came from a VDJ recombination model fitted to out-of-frame rearrangements, and those results were checked against IGoR. In a later analysis, hypergeometric tests were used to score TCR-TCR, TCR-HLA and TCR-CMV co-occurrence, with a repertoire-size bias correction applied to TCR pairs. In a later analysis, false discovery rates were estimated by permuting HLA or CMV assignments 20 times. In a later analysis, co-occurring TCRs were grouped with DBSCAN, and TCRdist sequence similarity was added when clustering was performed within HLA-allele-positive subsets. Co-occurrence clustering excluded repertoires with fewer than 30,000 or more than 120,000 public chains, plus five with anomalous nucleotide sharing. Entries here come from immuneACCESS through TCRdb and include only in-frame sequences with V and J called. Some clones fail to appear in such tables; in the studies checked, an unresolved V gene covers under half of the shortfall, and the cause of the remainder is unknown. For V, J and clone size, that table is used; D and trimming come from the DNA. This sample holds about 180,000 clones; over 75% were observed only once. The top ten hold under 0.6% of the sample.

The germline V gene sets CDR1 to MDHEN and CDR2 to SYDVKM. The CDR3 contains 12 residues, cysteine and phenylalanine counted. Solely the CDR3 DNA is kept, with 36 bases framed from the first base. This TCR came from a woman between 45 and 60 years old in good health and CMV-seronegative. The chain is assembled from TRBV28 and TRBJ2-3; TRBD2 lines up with 9 middle nucleotides. Source material: PBMCs. The DNA sequence reads TGTGCCAGCAGTAAGCCGGGACTAGCTCTACATTTT. The translation is CASSKPGLALHF. With the portions outside the CDR3 filled from the reference TRBV28 and TRBJ2-3 genes, the complete variable region becomes DVKVTQSSRYLVKRTGEKVFLECVQDMDHENMFWYRQDPGLGLRLIYFSYDVKMKEKGDIPEGYSVSREKKERFSLILESASTNQTSMYLCASSKPGLALHFGPGTRLTVL.